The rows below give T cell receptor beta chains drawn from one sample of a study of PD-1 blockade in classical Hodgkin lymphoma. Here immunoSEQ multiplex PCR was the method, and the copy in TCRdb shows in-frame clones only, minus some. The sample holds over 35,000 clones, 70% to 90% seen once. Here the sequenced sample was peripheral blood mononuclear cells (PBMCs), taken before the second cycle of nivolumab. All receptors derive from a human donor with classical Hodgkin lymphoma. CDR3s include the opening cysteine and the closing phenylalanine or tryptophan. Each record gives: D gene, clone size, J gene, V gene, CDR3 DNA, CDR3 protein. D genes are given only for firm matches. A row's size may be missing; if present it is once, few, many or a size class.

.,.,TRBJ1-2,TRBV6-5,TGTGCCAGCAGTTCGGTGGGAAGCCGGCGGAGGGGCTACACCTTC,CASSSVGSRRRGYTF
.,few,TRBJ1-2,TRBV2,TGTGCCAGCAGAGGGACTCAGAACTATGGCTACACCTTC,CASRGTQNYGYTF
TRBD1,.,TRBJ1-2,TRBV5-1,TGCGCCAGCAGCCCTTTCCGGGACAGAAGCTATGGCTACACCTTC,CASSPFRDRSYGYTF
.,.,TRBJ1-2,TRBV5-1,TGCGCCAGCAGCTTGATCCAGGGACATGGCTACACCTTC,CASSLIQGHGYTF
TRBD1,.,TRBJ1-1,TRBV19,TGTGCCAGTAGCACCAGGGGGCTTCCGAACACTGAAGCTTTCTTT,CASSTRGLPNTEAFF
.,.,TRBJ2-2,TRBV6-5,TGTGCCAGCAGTCACCGGATCGTCGGGGAGCTGTTTTTT,CASSHRIVGELFF
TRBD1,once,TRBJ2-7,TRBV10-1,TGCGCCAGTCGGCAGGGGGCTTACGAGCAGTACTTC,CASRQGAYEQYF
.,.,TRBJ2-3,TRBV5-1,TGCGCCAGCAGCTTTCAACCGACTGGTACAGATACGCAGTATTTT,CASSFQPTGTDTQYF
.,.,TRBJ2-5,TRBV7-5,TGTGCCAGAAGCCCGCATAGAGAGGTGGGGACCCAGTACTTC,CARSPHREVGTQYF
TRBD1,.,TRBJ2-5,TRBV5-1,TGCGCCAGCAGCTTGGCCGGAGGGACAGGGGAGACCCAGTACTTC,CASSLAGGTGETQYF
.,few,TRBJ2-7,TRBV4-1,TGCGCCAGCAGCCAAGGGATTACGGGGGTAGGCGAGCAGTACTTC,CASSQGITGVGEQYF
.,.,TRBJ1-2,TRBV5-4,TGTGCCAGCAGCTTTGGGGGCAGGGGAAATGGCTACACCTTC,CASSFGGRGNGYTF
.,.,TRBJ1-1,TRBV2,TGTGCCAGCAGTGAAGGAATAGGACGGACGTTGAACACTGAAGCTTTCTTT,CASSEGIGRTLNTEAFF
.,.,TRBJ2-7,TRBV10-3,TGTGCCATCAGTGAGTCGCGCTCTACAGAGCAGTACTTC,CAISESRSTEQYF
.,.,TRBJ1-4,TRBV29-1,TGCAGCGGCGGGGGGGGGAGTAATGAAAAGCTGTTTTTT,CSGGGGSNEKLFF
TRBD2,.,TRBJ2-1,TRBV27,TGTGCCAGCAGGCTGGGGACTAGCGGTTCCTACAATGAGCAGTTCTTC,CASRLGTSGSYNEQFF
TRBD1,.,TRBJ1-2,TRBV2,TGTGCCAGCATAGGGGGCCGAACTTATGGCTACACCTTC,CASIGGRTYGYTF
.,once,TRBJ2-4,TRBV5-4,TGTGCCAGCAGCTTGGTCTTGGAAAACATTCAGTACTTC,CASSLVLENIQYF
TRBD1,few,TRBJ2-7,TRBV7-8,TGTGCCAGCAGCTTACCGACAGGGGAGGCAGGTTGGGTCTACGAGCAGTACTTC,CASSLPTGEAGWVYEQYF
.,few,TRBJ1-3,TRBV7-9,TGTGCCAGCAGCCCGACCTTCAGCTCTGGAAACACCATATATTTT,CASSPTFSSGNTIYF
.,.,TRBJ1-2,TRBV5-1,TGCGCCAGCAGGGGTAACTATGGCTACACCTTC,CASRGNYGYTF
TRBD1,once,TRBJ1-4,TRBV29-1,TGCAGCGCGTCCTTCGGGACAGGGTCCGAAAAACTGTTTTTT,CSASFGTGSEKLFF
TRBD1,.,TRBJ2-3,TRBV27,TGTGCCAGCTCCTTCCCCGGTCAGGGGGTTGGAGATACGCAGTATTTT,CASSFPGQGVGDTQYF
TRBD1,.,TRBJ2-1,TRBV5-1,TGCGCCAGCAGCTTGTCCGGGACAGGGCACAATGAGCAGTTCTTC,CASSLSGTGHNEQFF
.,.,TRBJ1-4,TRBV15,TGTGCCACCAGCAGAGATCTGGGGACTAATGAAAAACTGTTTTTT,CATSRDLGTNEKLFF
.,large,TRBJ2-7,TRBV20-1,TGCAGTGCCCAGGAAAACGAGCAGTACTTC,CSAQENEQYF
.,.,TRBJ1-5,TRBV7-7,TGTGCTAGCAGCTTAGCGCCTGGACAGCCCCAGCATTTT,CASSLAPGQPQHF
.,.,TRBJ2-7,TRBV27,TGTGCCAGTAAGACCGGGACGGACCCCTACGAGCAGTACTTC,CASKTGTDPYEQYF
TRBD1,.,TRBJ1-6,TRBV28,TGTGCCAGCAGTTTTAACAGGGGTACTAATTCACCCCTCCACTTT,CASSFNRGTNSPLHF
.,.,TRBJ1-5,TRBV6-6,TGTGCCAGCAGTTACCACGGTAGCAATCAGCCCCAGCATTTT,CASSYHGSNQPQHF
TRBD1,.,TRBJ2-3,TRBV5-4,TGTGCCAGCAGGGGACAGGGCACAGATACGCAGTATTTT,CASRGQGTDTQYF
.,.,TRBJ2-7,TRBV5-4,TGTGCCAGCAGCTTTCCAGGGGTCACCCACTACGAGCAGTACTTC,CASSFPGVTHYEQYF
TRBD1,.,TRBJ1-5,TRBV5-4,TGTGCCAGCAGACCTGGGACAGACCCTCAGCCCCAGCATTTT,CASRPGTDPQPQHF
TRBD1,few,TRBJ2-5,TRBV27,TGTGCCAGCAGTCCATCGACAGGGGGCGGAAAGACCCAGTACTTC,CASSPSTGGGKTQYF
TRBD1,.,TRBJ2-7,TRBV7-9,TGTGCCAGCAGACCGGGACAGTCTTACGAGCAGTACTTC,CASRPGQSYEQYF
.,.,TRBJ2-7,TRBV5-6,TGTGCCAGCAGCTTGACCGGGGGCTACGAGCAGTACTTC,CASSLTGGYEQYF
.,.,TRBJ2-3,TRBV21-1,TGTGCCAGCAGCAATTCGGGCCTTACAGATACGCAGTATTTT,CASSNSGLTDTQYF
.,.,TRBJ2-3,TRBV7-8,TGTGCCAGCAGCTTAGCGGGGGGGCTCATAGATACGCAGTATTTT,CASSLAGGLIDTQYF
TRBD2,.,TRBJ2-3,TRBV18,TGTGCCAGCTCAGCCGGGACTAGCGGGACGGTTACGCAGTATTTT,CASSAGTSGTVTQYF
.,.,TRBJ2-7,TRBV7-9,TGTGCCAGCAGGAATACCTACGAGCAGTACTTC,CASRNTYEQYF
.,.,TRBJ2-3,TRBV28,TGTGCCAGCAGTTTAGTAGGGCTTAGCACAGATACGCAGTATTTT,CASSLVGLSTDTQYF
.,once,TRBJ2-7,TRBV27,TGTGCCAGCGGCCCCTTGGACAGCCTCTCCTACGAGCAGTACTTC,CASGPLDSLSYEQYF
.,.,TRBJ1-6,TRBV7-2,TGTGCCAGCAGCTTTGGGACGGATAATTCACCCCTCCACTTT,CASSFGTDNSPLHF
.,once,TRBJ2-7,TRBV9,TGTGCCAGCAGCGTAGAGGGGACGGGGGACGAGCAGTACTTC,CASSVEGTGDEQYF
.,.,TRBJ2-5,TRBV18,TGTGCCAGCTCACCAGGAGTATCTGAGACCCAGTACTTC,CASSPGVSETQYF
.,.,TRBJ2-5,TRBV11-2,TGTGCCAGCAGCTTAGATTTGGGGGGAGAGACCCAGTACTTC,CASSLDLGGETQYF
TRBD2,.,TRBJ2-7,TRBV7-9,TGTGCCAGCAGCTCCGGGACTACATCTTACGAGCAGTACTTC,CASSSGTTSYEQYF
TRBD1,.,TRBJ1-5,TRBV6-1,TGTGCCAGTACAAGGGAGGGGACAGGGAGTCAGCCCCAGCATTTT,CASTREGTGSQPQHF
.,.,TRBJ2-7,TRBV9,TGTGCCAGCAGCGTCTCCGACAGCCTACTCTACGAGCAGTACTTC,CASSVSDSLLYEQYF
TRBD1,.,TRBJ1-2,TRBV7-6,TGTGCCAGCAGCCCCACGATGGACAGGAACCTCCAAATCTATGGCTACACCTTC,CASSPTMDRNLQIYGYTF
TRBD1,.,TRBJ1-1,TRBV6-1,TGTGCCATCAGGGGGGGGAGCACTGAAGCTTTCTTT,CAIRGGSTEAFF
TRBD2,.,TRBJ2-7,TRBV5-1,TGCGCCAGCAGCTCGGAACTAGCGGGAGTAAACGAGCAGTACTTC,CASSSELAGVNEQYF
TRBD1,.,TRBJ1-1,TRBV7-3,TGTGCCAGCAGCTTAGAGGGGGACAGGGGCCACCAAGCTTTCTTT,CASSLEGDRGHQAFF
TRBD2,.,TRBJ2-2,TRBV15,TGTGCCACCAGCAATCCTTTAGGAGCGGGAGGTCTCAACACCGGGGAGCTGTTTTTT,CATSNPLGAGGLNTGELFF